The clone carrying this T cell receptor (beta chain) has only one observation. The data were obtained in a study of blood T cell repertoires in COVID-19. Source study methods: Nucleated cell counts were estimated from reference gene primer amplification. Repertoires were generated with immunoSEQ multiplex PCR, while TCRdb's copy carries only in-frame clones and drops some. V, J and clone size are those of that table, while D and trimming were read from the DNA. The sample lists about 82,000 clones, around 82% occurring once. V was cut by 6 bases and J by 0 bases, with 6 bases left in between. The V gene's germline CDR1 is MNHEY and CDR2 SMNVEV (reference sequence). CDR3 length equals 13 residues.

This clonotype was obtained from an older woman with acute or convalescent COVID-19. Input material: peripheral blood. The chain carries TRBV27 and TRBJ2-1, with a tentative D call TRBD2 (5 bases). CDR3 in DNA: TGTGCCAGCAGCGACTACTCCTACAATGAGCAGTTCTTC. Translated: CASSDYSYNEQFF.